These 17 T cell receptor beta chains were sequenced from one sample in a study of blood T cell repertoires in COVID-19. Produced via immunoSEQ multiplex PCR; TCRdb's table is partial and in-frame only. This sample has tens of thousands of clones; over 75% occur once, and the top ten carry roughly 5.2%. The sequencing input was peripheral blood. Every receptor here comes from a human donor in a cohort sampled during active COVID-19.

The rearrangement joins TRBV14 to TRBJ2-1, with 8 bases lining up with TRBD2. Trimming at V came to 3 bases and at J to 4 bases, leaving 8 bases not matched to a gene. Looked up from germline, CDR1 is SGHDN and CDR2 is FVKESK. This CDR3 spans 16 amino acids. DNA for the CDR3: TGTGCCAGCAGCCACTGGGGCGGGAGGACGTACAATGAGCAGTTCTTC. It codes for CASSHWGGRTYNEQFF.

The chain joins TRBV4-3 to TRBJ2-1, with TRBD2 matching over 8 bases. With V trimmed by 4 bases and J by 6 bases, 14 bases remained unmatched. Germline CDR1 and CDR2: LGHNA and YSLEER. The CDR3 is 17 residues long. The CDR3 protein is CASSLALGSGISNEQFF. In DNA form, the CDR3 reads TGCGCCAGCAGCCTAGCCCTGGGTAGCGGGATCTCCAATGAGCAGTTCTTC.

This rearrangement joins TRBV5-1 to TRBJ2-1; TRBD2 is a possible D gene (7 bases). The germline V and J ends were trimmed by 4 bases and 6 bases, with 17 bases remaining between them. CDR1 is SGHRS and CDR2 is YFSETQ in the germline V gene. The CDR3 has 15 amino acids. The CDR3 coding sequence is TGCGCCAGCAGCCCGGGGGCTAGCGGAACCAATGAGCAGTTCTTC. As protein: CASSPGASGTNEQFF.

V gene TRBV27 combines with J gene TRBJ1-2; 8 bases are shared with TRBD1. Losses at the gene ends were 4 bases for V and 8 bases for J; bases not matched to a gene: 12. The CDR3 has 15 amino acids. Germline V gene data show CDR1 as MNHEY and CDR2 as SMNVEV (reference sequence). The CDR3 here is CASSYSPGTGWGYTF. The DNA of the CDR3 is TGTGCCAGCAGTTACTCCCCCGGGACAGGATGGGGCTACACCTTC.

The chain couples TRBV28 to TRBJ2-1, with 7 bases matching TRBD2. Germline-derived CDR1 and CDR2 are MDHEN and SYDVKM. The CDR3 has 15 residues. The trim removed 4 bases at V and 4 bases at J, leaving 7 bases unmatched. CDR3 sequence (DNA): TGTGCCAGCAGTTCAGGCAGCGGGACTTACAATGAGCAGTTCTTC. This gives the protein CASSSGSGTYNEQFF.

The genes are TRBV9 and TRBJ2-1; tentative D call: TRBD2 (6 bases). The CDR3 has 14 amino acids. Trimming took off 1 base at V and 9 bases at J, with 14 bases between the two ends. CDR1 is SGDLS, CDR2 YYNGEE, per germline. CDR3 DNA sequence: TGTGCCAGCAGCGTACTCGGAGGGATGGGTGAGCAGTTCTTC. It codes for CASSVLGGMGEQFF.

The chain is built from TRBV30 and TRBJ2-7, with D maybe TRBD2 (5 bases). Per germline, CDR1 GTSNPN and CDR2 SVGIG (reference sequence). The CDR3 covers 12 residues. Trimming stripped 8 bases from V and 5 bases from J, with 16 bases between. The CDR3, as DNA: TGTGCCGGCCAGAGGGTGTCAAACGAGCAGTACTTC. Protein: CAGQRVSNEQYF.

The CDR3 sequence is CATSREIGGNEKLFF. As DNA, the CDR3 is TGTGCCACCAGCAGAGAGATCGGGGGGAATGAAAAACTGTTTTTT. This sequence joins TRBV15 and TRBJ1-4; D possibly corresponds to TRBD1 (5 bases). Trimming shortened V by 0 bases and J by 5 bases, and 10 bases separated the two germline ends. This CDR3 is 15 amino acids long. Germline CDR1 LNHNV, CDR2 YYDKDF (reference sequence).

The V and J genes are TRBV5-1 and TRBJ2-5; 9 bases agree with TRBD1. This CDR3 is 14 amino acids long. J was trimmed by 3 bases and V by 5 bases; bases with no gene match: 5. CDR1 and CDR2 from the germline V gene are SGHRS and YFSETQ. CDR3 residues: CASSRDRAKETQYF. In DNA, the CDR3 is TGCGCCAGCAGTCGGGACAGGGCGAAAGAGACCCAGTACTTC. Based on the CDR3 plus reference TRBV5-1 and TRBJ2-5, the full variable domain is KAGVTQTPRYLIKTRGQQVTLSCSPISGHRSVSWYQQTPGQGLQFLFEYFSETQRNKGNFPGRFSGRQFSNSRSEMNVSTLELGDSALYLCASSRDRAKETQYFGPGTRLLVL.

The chain carries TRBV5-1 and TRBJ2-7, with 10 bases identical to TRBD2. The CDR3 runs 16 residues. With 4 bases clipped from V and 2 bases from J, the junction kept 9 bases outside the gene matches. Germline V gene data show CDR1 as SGHRS and CDR2 as YFSETQ. The CDR3 DNA follows: TGCGCCAGCAGCGGAGCCGGGACTAGCGCGGCCTACGAGCAGTACTTC. Protein sequence: CASSGAGTSAAYEQYF. The full variable domain, rest sourced from reference TRBV5-1 and TRBJ2-7, is KAGVTQTPRYLIKTRGQQVTLSCSPISGHRSVSWYQQTPGQGLQFLFEYFSETQRNKGNFPGRFSGRQFSNSRSEMNVSTLELGDSALYLCASSGAGTSAAYEQYFGPGTRLTVT.

The V call is TRBV6-5, the J call TRBJ2-3; D is unclear. V gave up 2 bases and J gave up 2 bases, with 8 bases separating them. Per the germline V gene, CDR1 is MNHEY and CDR2 is SVGAGI. The CDR3 spans 14 residues. The CDR3 here is CASSYQQPTDTQYF. CDR3 DNA sequence: TGTGCCAGCAGTTACCAACAGCCCACAGATACGCAGTATTTT.

The rearrangement joins TRBV7-8 to TRBJ2-7; 9 bases are a match to TRBD1. Losses at the gene ends were 2 bases for V and 6 bases for J; bases not matched to a gene: 5. CDR1 and CDR2 from the germline V gene are SGHVS and FQNEAQ. This CDR3 is built from 14 residues. The CDR3 protein is CASSLWTGAGEQYF. The CDR3 bases are TGTGCCAGCAGCTTATGGACAGGGGCGGGCGAGCAGTACTTC.

The rearrangement joins TRBV7-2 to TRBJ2-1; no clear D. The CDR3 length is 11 residues. Trimming took off 10 bases at V and 7 bases at J, with 11 bases between the two ends. Germline values: CDR1 SGHTA, CDR2 FQGNSA. The CDR3 region is CATSPRNEQFF. In DNA, the CDR3 is TGTGCCACGAGTCCCCGAAATGAGCAGTTCTTC. The full variable domain, rest sourced from reference TRBV7-2 and TRBJ2-1, is GAGVSQSPSNKVTEKGKDVELRCDPISGHTALYWYRQSLGQGLEFLIYFQGNSAPDKSGLPSDRFSAERTGGSVSTLTIQRTQQEDSAVYLCATSPRNEQFFGPGTRLTVL.

The J gene is TRBJ2-7, the V gene TRBV27, with unresolved D. The germline V and J ends were trimmed by 5 bases and 6 bases, with 14 bases remaining between them. Per the germline V gene, CDR1 is MNHEY and CDR2 is SMNVEV (reference sequence). This CDR3 contains 13 residues. The CDR3 sequence: CASSPPPYSEQYF. DNA of the CDR3: TGTGCCAGCAGTCCCCCCCCTTATAGCGAGCAGTACTTC.

The genes are TRBV2 and TRBJ1-6; TRBD1 matches 7 bases. Germline lookup yields CDR1 SNHLY and CDR2 FYNNEI. This CDR3 region has 15 residues. Losses at the gene ends were 6 bases for V and 8 bases for J; bases not matched to a gene: 10. The chain's CDR3 is CASSRDRAGDSPLHF. The CDR3 nucleotides read TGTGCCAGCAGCCGCGACAGGGCTGGGGATTCACCCCTCCACTTT.

The V and J genes are TRBV24-1 and TRBJ2-2; no firm D call. V was shortened by 6 bases and J by 1 base, with 8 bases between the two germline ends. Germline V gene data show CDR1 as KGHDR and CDR2 as SFDVKD. This CDR3 has 14 amino acids. The CDR3 DNA follows: TGTGCCACCAGTATCCCCGGGAACACCGGGGAGCTGTTTTTT. Amino acids: CATSIPGNTGELFF.

This chain joins TRBV12-3 or TRBV12-4 and TRBJ1-2; no definite D call. The CDR3 has 12 amino acids. V was cut by 11 bases and J by 4 bases, with 14 bases left in between. In nucleotides, the CDR3 is TGTGCCGTGTGGCGGGAGGGCTATGGCTACACCTTC. This encodes CAVWREGYGYTF.